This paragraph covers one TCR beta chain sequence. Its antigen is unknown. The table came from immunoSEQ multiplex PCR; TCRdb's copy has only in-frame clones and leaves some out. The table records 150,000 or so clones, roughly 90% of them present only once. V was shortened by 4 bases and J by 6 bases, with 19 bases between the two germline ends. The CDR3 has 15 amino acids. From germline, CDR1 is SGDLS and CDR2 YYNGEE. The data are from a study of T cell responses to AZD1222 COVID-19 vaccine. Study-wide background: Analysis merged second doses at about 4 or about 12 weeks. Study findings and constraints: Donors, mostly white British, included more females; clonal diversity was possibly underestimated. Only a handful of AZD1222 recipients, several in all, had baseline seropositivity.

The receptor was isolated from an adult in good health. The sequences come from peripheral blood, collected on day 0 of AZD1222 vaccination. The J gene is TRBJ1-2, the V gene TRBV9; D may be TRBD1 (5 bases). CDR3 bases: TGTGCCAGCAGCCTCGGAGGGGTTTCCTATGATGGCTACACCTTC. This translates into CASSLGGVSYDGYTF.